This TCR beta chain was observed in a study of technical replicates of blood from a handful of donors. The count of this clone is one. CDR1 is LNHDA and CDR2 is SQIVND in the germline V gene (reference sequence). CDR3 length: 15 amino acids. Unmatched junction bases numbered 9, after V lost 4 bases and J lost 6 bases. Clones were sequenced by immunoSEQ multiplex PCR, and TCRdb holds only the in-frame ones, with some missing. The table has roughly 70,000 clones, roughly 92% seen once; the top ten hold 0.38%. The chain combines TRBV19 with TRBJ2-3; 8 bases are a match to TRBD2. The receptor was derived from a human donor in good health. Source material: T cells isolated from PBMCs. The CDR3 DNA reads as TGTGCCAGTAGTAGCCCGGGACTAGTAACCGATACGCAGTATTTT. This sequence encodes CASSSPGLVTDTQYF.